This TCR beta chain was retrieved from a study of T-cell memory formation after mild COVID-19. The ends were cut back, 3 bases at V and 1 base at J, with 13 bases in the middle. Per the germline V gene, CDR1 is SGHRS and CDR2 is YFSETQ. The CDR3 is made up of 15 amino acids. TCRdb redid the calling of the 5' RACE reads with MiXCR, one entry per CDR3 protein. Of about half a million distinct CDR3 sequences listed, 15% to 20% were seen once; the top ten hold approximately 13%. This clonotype was observed many times. The receptor's source is an adult woman who had mild COVID-19 (a few samples of this study predate the infection). Cell type and time point are not known. Sequencing was done on a sample of PBMCs or a T cell subset sorted from them (not recorded which). The chain combines TRBV5-1 with TRBJ1-1; D perhaps matches TRBD1 (6 bases). The CDR3 DNA follows: TGCGCCAGCAGCTCTAGGGCGGACAGGAACACTGAAGCTTTCTTT. Translated, it gives CASSSRADRNTEAFF.